This T cell receptor (beta chain) originates from a study of spatial heterogeneity in lung cancer. Study background: In raw reads, more than 8.5 appearances on average were recorded for each unique TCR and UMI combination.

Overall study findings and caveats: Within tumors, counts of expanded alpha and beta TCRs tracked tumor mutation counts.

Germline CDR1 reads DFQATT; CDR2 reads SNEGSKA (reference sequence). The CDR3 is made up of 14 amino acids. Trimming removed 4 bases at V and 2 bases at J, with 14 bases between. The sample's time point: sample taken at primary tumor resection. With regard to this clonotype: Its antigen is still unknown.

Each CDR3 protein gets one entry after TCRdb re-called the 5' RACE reads with MiXCR. This table holds 4,500 to 5,000 distinct CDR3 sequences, around 30% found once. The receptor comes from a female donor with early-stage non-small cell lung cancer. The chain combines TRBV20-1 with TRBJ1-1; a possible D gene is TRBD1 (6 bases). This specimen was lung tumor tissue, taken at surgery. For the CDR3, the DNA is TGCAGTGCTACCCTTACAGGGCTAAACACTGAAGCTTTCTTT. Translated, it gives CSATLTGLNTEAFF.